This T cell receptor beta chain was sequenced in a study of cytomegalovirus exposure and HLA in healthy donors. Details on this clone: The antigen remains undetermined.

The study's findings and limits: CMV antigen specificity was confirmed in vitro for a few CMV-associated chains.

13 Jbeta primers and 60 Vbeta primers were used for the PCR. The repertoire was sequenced with immunoSEQ multiplex PCR; TCRdb's copy has only in-frame clones and lacks some. The repertoire includes about 200,000 clones, roughly 85% of them detected once, and about 2.2% sits in the top ten. The CDR3 has 15 residues. The ends were cut back, 5 bases at V and 1 base at J, with 11 bases in the middle. Germline V gene data show CDR1 as SSHAT and CDR2 as FNYEAQ (reference sequence). The TCR originated in a woman between 45 and 60 years old in good health and CMV-seronegative. The sequencing sample was made of PBMCs. The V and J genes are TRBV7-7 and TRBJ2-2; perhaps TRBD1 as D (5 bases). CDR3 amino acids: CASSPLTVNTGELFF. CDR3 coding DNA: TGTGCCAGCAGCCCCCTGACAGTGAACACCGGGGAGCTGTTTTTT.